The sequence of this T cell receptor (beta chain) was determined in a study of PD-1 blockade in classical Hodgkin lymphoma. This clone showed up just a few times. What it binds is not known. After autologous stem cell transplantation all patients relapsed, and prior brentuximab vedotin exposure differed between cohorts. The patients, who had relapsed/refractory classical Hodgkin lymphoma, achieved best responses of complete response, partial response or progressive disease. Study-wide results and limits: By C4D1 there was a significant rise in CD4+ TCR diversity but not in CD8+ TCR diversity.

Data came from immunoSEQ multiplex PCR; TCRdb stores just in-frame clones and leaves some out. The data show roughly 150,000 clones, less than 80% seen once. The sequence derives from a human donor with classical Hodgkin lymphoma. Sample: peripheral blood mononuclear cells (PBMCs), taken before the second cycle of nivolumab.

The CDR3 DNA follows: TGTGCCAGCAGTTACGGCAGTGGTGAAGCTTTCTTT. Residues: CASSYGSGEAFF. The V and J genes are TRBV6-6 and TRBJ1-1, with D hard to call. The germline V gene encodes CDR1 MNHNY and CDR2 SVGAGI (reference sequence). Trimming removed 2 bases at V and 7 bases at J, with 8 bases between. The CDR3 is made up of 12 amino acids.